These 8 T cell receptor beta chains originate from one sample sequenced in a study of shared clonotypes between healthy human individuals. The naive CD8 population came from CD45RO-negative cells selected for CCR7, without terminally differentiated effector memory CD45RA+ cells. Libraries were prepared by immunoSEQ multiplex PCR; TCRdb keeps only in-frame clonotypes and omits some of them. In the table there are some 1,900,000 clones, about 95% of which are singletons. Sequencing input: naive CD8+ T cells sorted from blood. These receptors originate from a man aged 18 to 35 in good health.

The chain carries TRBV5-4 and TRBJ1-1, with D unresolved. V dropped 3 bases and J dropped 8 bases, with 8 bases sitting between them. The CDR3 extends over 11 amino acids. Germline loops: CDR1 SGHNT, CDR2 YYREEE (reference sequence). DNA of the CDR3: TGTGCCAGCAGCTCTGAAGTGGAAGCTTTCTTT. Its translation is CASSSEVEAFF.

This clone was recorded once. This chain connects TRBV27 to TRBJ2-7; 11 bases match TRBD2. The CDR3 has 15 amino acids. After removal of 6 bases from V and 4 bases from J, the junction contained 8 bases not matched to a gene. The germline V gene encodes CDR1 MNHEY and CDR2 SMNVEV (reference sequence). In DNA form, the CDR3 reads TGTGCCAGCAGACGTTCCGGGACTAGCGGATACGAGCAGTACTTC. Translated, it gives CASRRSGTSGYEQYF.

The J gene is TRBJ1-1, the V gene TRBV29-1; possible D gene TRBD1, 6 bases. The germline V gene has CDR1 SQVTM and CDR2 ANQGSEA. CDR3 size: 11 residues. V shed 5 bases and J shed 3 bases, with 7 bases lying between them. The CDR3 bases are TGCAGCGTTCCAGGGGACACTGAAGCTTTCTTT. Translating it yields CSVPGDTEAFF.

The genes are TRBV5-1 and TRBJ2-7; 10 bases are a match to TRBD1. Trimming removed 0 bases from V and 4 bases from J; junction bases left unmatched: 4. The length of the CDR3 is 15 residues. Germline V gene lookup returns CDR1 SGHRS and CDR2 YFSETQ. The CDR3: CASSLGADRGYEQYF. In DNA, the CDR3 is TGCGCCAGCAGCTTGGGAGCGGACAGGGGGTACGAGCAGTACTTC.

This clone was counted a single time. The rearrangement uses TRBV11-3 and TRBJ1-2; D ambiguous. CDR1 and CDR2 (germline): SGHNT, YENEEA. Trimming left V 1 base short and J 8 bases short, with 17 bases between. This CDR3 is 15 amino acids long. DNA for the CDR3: TGTGCCAGCAGCTTAGGCAGCACTATCCCAAAAGGCTACACCTTC. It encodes CASSLGSTIPKGYTF.

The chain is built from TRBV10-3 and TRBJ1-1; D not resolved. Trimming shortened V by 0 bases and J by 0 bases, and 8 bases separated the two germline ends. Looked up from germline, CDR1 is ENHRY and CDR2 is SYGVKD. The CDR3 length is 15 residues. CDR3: CAISESQYVNTEAFF. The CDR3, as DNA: TGTGCCATCAGTGAGTCGCAGTATGTGAACACTGAAGCTTTCTTT.

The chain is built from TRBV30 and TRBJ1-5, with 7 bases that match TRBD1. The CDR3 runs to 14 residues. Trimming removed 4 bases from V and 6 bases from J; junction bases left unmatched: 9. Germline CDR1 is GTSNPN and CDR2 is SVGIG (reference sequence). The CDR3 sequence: CAWTDGQGGQPQHF. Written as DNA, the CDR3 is TGTGCCTGGACGGATGGGCAGGGGGGTCAGCCCCAGCATTTT.

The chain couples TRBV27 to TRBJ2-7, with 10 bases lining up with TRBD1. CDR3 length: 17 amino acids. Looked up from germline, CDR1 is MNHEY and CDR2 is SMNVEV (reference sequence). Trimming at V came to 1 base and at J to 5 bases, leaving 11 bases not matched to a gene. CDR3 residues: CASSLLATGGAGHEQYF. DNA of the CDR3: TGTGCCAGCAGTTTATTGGCGACAGGGGGCGCGGGCCACGAGCAGTACTTC.